This T cell receptor (beta chain) is drawn from a study of blood T cell repertoires in COVID-19. Study background: Sites in the United States, Italy and Spain provided acute and convalescent COVID-19 samples. PBMCs, B-cell-depleted T cells, or T cells provided the cDNA or gDNA that made up the material.

Under the authors' procedure: Nucleated cell counts were estimated from reference gene primer amplification. Produced via immunoSEQ multiplex PCR; TCRdb's table is partial and in-frame only. That table gives V, J and clone size, and the DNA gave D and trimming. The data show roughly 34,000 clones, 88% seen once. The sequence derives from a man between 60 and 75 years old with active COVID-19. Sequencing input: peripheral blood.

The CDR3 sequence: CATTRQGASGNTIYF. The CDR3 coding sequence is TGTGCCACCACCCGACAGGGGGCCTCTGGAAACACCATATATTTT. This sequence joins TRBV24-1 and TRBJ1-3; TRBD1 agrees at 10 bases. The V gene end was trimmed by 8 bases and the J gene end by 0 bases; junction bases not matched to a gene: 3. The CDR3 spans 15 residues. CDR1 and CDR2 from the germline V gene are KGHDR and SFDVKD.